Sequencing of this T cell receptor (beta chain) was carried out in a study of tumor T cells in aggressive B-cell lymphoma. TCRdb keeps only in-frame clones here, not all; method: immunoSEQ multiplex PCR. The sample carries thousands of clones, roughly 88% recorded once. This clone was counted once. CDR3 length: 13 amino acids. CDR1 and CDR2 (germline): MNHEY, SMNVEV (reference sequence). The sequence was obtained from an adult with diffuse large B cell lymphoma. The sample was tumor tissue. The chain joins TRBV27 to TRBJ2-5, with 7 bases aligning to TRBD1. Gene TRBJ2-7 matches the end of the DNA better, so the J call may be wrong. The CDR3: CASSATGFYEQYF. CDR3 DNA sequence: TGTGCCAGCAGTGCGACAGGGTTTTACGAGCAGTACTTC.